A single T cell receptor beta chain is shown here with its context. The CDR3 totals 18 residues. After removal of 4 bases from V and 1 base from J, the junction contained 10 bases not matched to a gene. The germline V gene has CDR1 SGHNT and CDR2 YYREEE (reference sequence). Per the original methods: Estimation of nucleated cell counts relied on the amplification of reference gene primers. Here immunoSEQ multiplex PCR was the method, and the copy in TCRdb shows in-frame clones only, minus some. The V and J calls and clone size come from that table; D and trimming were worked out from the DNA. Among 230,000 or so clones listed, about four fifths were seen once. The data originate from a study of blood T cell repertoires in COVID-19.

This clonotype was sampled from a man aged 35-49 years with active or convalescent COVID-19. The V and J genes are TRBV5-4 and TRBJ1-4; TRBD1 matches at 10 bases. Sequenced sample: peripheral blood. The DNA for the CDR3 is TGTGCCAGCAGCGCCCGGGACAGGGGACGGGGAACTAATGAAAAACTGTTTTTT. Translating gives CASSARDRGRGTNEKLFF.